This TCR beta chain was sequenced during a study of blood T cell repertoires in COVID-19. Overall study context: The cDNA or gDNA used as material had been derived from T cells, B-cell-depleted T cells, or PBMCs.

A few counts support this clone. The table came from immunoSEQ multiplex PCR; TCRdb's copy has only in-frame clones and leaves some out. This repertoire shows fewer than 500,000 clones, around 90% found once; its top ten account for roughly 0.78%. This clonotype originated in a man aged 18 to 29 with COVID-19, enrolled during active disease. Sequencing was carried out using peripheral blood.

The CDR3 loop reads CASSGGRGTSGNQETQYF. CDR3 DNA sequence: TGCGCCAGCAGCGGGGGGCGAGGGACTAGCGGGAACCAAGAGACCCAGTACTTC. This chain uses TRBV10-1 with TRBJ2-5; 13 positions match TRBD2. The V gene's germline CDR1 is WNHNN and CDR2 SYGVQD (reference sequence). The CDR3 has 18 residues. V lost 6 bases, J lost 0 bases, and 10 bases stayed unmatched.